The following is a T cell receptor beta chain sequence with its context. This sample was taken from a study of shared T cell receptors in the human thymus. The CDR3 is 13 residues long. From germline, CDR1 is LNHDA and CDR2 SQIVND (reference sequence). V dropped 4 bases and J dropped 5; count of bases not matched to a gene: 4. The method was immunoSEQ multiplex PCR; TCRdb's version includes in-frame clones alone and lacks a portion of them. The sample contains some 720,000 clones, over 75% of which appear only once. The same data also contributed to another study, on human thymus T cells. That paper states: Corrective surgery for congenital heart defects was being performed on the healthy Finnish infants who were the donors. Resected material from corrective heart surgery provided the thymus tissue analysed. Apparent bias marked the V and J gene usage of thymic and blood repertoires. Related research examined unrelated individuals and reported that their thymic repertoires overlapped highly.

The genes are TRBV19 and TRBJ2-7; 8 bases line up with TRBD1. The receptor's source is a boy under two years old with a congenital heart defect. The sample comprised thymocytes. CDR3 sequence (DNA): TGTGCCAGTAGTAGGACAGGGCGAGACGAGCAGTACTTC. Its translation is CASSRTGRDEQYF.